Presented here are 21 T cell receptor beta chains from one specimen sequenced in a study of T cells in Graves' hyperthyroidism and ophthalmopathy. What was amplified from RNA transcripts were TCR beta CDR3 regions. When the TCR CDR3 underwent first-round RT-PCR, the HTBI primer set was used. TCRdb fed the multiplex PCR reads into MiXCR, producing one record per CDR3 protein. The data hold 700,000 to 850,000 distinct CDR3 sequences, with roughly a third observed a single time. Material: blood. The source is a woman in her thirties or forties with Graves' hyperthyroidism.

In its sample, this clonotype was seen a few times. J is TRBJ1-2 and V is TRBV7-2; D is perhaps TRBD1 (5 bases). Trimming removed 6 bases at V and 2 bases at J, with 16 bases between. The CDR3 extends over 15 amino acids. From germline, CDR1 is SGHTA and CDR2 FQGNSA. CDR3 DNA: TGTGCCAGCAGAAAATCCGGGACGGCGAACTATGGCTACACCTTC. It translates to CASRKSGTANYGYTF.

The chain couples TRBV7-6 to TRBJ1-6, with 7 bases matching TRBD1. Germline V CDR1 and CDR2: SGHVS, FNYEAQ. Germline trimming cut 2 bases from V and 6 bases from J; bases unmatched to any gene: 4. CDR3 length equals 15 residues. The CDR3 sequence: CASSLFRDSNSPLHF. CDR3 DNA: TGTGCCAGCAGCTTATTCCGGGACAGTAATTCACCCCTCCACTTT.

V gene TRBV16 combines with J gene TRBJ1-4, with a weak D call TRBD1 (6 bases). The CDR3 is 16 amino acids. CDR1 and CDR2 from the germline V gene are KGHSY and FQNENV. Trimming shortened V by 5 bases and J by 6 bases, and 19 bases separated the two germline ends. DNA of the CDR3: TGTGCCAGCAGCTTTGGGGGGGCCAACGCGGATGAAAAACTGTTTTTT. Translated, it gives CASSFGGANADEKLFF.

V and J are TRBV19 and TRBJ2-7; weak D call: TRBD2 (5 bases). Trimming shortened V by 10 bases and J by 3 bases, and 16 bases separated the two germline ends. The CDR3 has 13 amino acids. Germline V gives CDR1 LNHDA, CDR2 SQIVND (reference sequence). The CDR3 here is CAISRELFYEQYF. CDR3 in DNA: TGTGCCATTTCCCGGGAACTTTTCTACGAGCAGTACTTC.

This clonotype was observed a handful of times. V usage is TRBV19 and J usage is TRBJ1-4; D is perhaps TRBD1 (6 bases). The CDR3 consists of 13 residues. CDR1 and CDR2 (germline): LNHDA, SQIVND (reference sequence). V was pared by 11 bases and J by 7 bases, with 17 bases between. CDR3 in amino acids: CAAGAAVFEKLFF. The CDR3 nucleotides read TGTGCCGCAGGGGCGGCGGTTTTTGAAAAACTGTTTTTT.

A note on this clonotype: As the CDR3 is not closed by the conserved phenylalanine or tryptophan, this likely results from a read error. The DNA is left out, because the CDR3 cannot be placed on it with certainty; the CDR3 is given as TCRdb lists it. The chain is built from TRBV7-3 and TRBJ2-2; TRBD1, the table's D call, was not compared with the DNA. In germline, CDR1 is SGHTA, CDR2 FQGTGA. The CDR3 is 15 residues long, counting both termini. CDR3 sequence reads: CASSLSGGNIGELLL.

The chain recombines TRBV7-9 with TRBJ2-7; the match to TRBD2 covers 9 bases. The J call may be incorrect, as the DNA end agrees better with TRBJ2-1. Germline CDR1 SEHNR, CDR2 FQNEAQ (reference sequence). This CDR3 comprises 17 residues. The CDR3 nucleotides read TGTGCCAGCAGCTTAGGGGCGGGGACTAGCTTGGTGAATGAGCAGTTCTTC. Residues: CASSLGAGTSLVNEQFF.

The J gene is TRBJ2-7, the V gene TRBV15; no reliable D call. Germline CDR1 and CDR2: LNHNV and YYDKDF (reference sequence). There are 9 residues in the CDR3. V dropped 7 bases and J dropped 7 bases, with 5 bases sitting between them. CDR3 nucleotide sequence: TGTGCCACCACCTCTGAGCAGTACTTC. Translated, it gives CATTSEQYF.

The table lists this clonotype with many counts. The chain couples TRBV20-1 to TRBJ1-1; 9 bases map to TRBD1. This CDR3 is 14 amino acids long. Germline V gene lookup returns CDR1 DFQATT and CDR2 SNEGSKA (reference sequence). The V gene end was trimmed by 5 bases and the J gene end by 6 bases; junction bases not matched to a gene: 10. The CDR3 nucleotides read TGCAGTGCTGAAACAGGGGGCGCTTTGGCTGAAGCTTTCTTT. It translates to CSAETGGALAEAFF.

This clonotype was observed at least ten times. The CDR3 spells CASSYNRGAHEQYF. In DNA, the CDR3 is TGTGCCAGCAGTTATAACAGGGGAGCCCACGAGCAGTACTTC. V gene TRBV6-5 combines with J gene TRBJ2-7; 7 bases align to TRBD1. Germline V gives CDR1 MNHEY, CDR2 SVGAGI. The CDR3 extends over 14 amino acids. V dropped 3 bases and J dropped 5; count of bases not matched to a gene: 7.

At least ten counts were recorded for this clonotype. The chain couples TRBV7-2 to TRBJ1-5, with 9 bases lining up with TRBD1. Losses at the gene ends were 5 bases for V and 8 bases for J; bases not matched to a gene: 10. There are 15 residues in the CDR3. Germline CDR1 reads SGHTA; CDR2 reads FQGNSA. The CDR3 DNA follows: TGTGCCAGCAGCCTACCGACAGGGGGAAATGAGCCCCAGCATTTT. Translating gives CASSLPTGGNEPQHF.

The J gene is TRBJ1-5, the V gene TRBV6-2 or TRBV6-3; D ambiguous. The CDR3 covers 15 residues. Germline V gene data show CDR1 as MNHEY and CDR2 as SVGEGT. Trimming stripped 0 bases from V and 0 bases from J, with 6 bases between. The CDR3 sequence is CASSYSFSSNQPQHF. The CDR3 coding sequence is TGTGCCAGCAGTTACTCTTTTTCTAGCAATCAGCCCCAGCATTTT.

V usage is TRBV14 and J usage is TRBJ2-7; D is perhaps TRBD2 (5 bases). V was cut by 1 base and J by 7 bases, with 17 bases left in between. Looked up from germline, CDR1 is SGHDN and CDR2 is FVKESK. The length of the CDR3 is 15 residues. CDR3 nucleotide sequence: TGTGCCAGCAGCCAAGTTGATCGGGGATTTGGGGAGCAGTACTTC. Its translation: CASSQVDRGFGEQYF.

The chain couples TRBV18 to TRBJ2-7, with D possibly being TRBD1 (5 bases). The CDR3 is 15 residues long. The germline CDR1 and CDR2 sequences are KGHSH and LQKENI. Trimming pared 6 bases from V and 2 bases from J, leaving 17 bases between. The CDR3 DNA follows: TGTGCCAGCTCGCCCACAGGTGCCCCTACCTACGAGCAGTACTTC. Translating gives CASSPTGAPTYEQYF.

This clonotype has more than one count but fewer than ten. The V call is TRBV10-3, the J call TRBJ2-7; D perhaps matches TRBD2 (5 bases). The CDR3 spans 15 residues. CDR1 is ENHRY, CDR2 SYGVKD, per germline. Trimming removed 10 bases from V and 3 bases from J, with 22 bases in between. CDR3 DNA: TGTGCCAGCGGACCTATGGCAGGCGGGCACTACGAGCAGTACTTC. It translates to CASGPMAGGHYEQYF.

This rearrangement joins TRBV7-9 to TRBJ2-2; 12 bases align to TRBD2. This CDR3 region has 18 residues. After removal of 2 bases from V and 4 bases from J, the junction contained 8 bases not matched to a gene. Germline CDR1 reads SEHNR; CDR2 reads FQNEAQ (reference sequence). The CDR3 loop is CASSLHGLAGRVTGELFF. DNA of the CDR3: TGTGCCAGCAGCTTACATGGACTAGCGGGACGCGTCACCGGGGAGCTGTTTTTT.

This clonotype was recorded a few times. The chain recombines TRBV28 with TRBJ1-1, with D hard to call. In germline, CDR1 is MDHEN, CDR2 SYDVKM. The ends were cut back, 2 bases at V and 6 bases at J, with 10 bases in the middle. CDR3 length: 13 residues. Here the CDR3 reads CASSLDPGAEAFF. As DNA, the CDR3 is TGTGCCAGCAGTTTAGACCCAGGCGCTGAAGCTTTCTTT.

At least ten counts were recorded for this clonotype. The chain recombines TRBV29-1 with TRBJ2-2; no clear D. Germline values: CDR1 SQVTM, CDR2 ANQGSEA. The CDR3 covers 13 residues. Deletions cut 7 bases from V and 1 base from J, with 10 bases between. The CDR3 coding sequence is TGCAGCGCTCTATGGGGGAACACCGGGGAGCTGTTTTTT. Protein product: CSALWGNTGELFF.

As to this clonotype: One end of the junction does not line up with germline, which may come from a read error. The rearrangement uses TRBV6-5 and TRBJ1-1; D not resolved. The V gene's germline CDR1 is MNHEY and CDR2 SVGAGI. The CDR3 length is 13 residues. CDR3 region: CANSSTQNTEAFF. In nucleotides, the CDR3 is TGTGCCAACAGTTCGACACAGAACACTGAAGCTTTCTTT.

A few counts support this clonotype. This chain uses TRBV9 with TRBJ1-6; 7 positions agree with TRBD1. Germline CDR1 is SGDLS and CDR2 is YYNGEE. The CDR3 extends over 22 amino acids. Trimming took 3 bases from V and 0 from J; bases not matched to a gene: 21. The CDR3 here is CASSATNNERTGTSSYNSPLHF. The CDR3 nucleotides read TGTGCCAGCAGCGCGACAAACAACGAGAGGACAGGAACGAGCTCCTATAATTCACCCCTCCACTTT.

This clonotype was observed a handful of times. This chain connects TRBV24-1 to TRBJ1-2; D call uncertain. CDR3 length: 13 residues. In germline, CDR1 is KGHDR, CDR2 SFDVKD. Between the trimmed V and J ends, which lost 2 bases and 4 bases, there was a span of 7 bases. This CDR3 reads CATSDSDFYGYTF. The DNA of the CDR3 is TGTGCCACCAGTGATTCAGATTTCTATGGCTACACCTTC.